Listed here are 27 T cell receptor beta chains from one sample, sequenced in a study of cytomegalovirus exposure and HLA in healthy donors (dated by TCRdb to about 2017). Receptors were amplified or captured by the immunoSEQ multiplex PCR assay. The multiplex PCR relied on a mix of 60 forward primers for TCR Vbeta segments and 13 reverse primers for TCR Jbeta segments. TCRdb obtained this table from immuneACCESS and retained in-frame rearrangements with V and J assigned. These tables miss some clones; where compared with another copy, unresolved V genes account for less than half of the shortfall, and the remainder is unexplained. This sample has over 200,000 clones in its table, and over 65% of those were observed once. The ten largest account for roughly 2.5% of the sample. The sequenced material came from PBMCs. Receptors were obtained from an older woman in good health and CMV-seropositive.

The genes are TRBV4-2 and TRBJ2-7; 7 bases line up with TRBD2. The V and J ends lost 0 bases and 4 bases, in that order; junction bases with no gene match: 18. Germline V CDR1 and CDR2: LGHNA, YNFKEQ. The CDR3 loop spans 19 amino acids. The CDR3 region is CASSQEGSNSAGDVYEQYF. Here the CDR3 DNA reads TGTGCCAGCAGCCAAGAGGGAAGCAATTCGGCGGGAGACGTATACGAGCAGTACTTC.

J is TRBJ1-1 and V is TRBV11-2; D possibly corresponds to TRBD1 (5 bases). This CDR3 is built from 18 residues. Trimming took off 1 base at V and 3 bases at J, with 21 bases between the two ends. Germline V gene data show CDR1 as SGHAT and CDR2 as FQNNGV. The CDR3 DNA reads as TGTGCCAGCAGCTTAGGCACCCCCCGGGGAGGGGTGGACACTGAAGCTTTCTTT. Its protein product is CASSLGTPRGGVDTEAFF.

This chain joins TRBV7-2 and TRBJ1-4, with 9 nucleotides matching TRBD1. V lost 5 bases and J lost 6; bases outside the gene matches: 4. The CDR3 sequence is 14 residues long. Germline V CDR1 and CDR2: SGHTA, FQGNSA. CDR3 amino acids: CASSPGQGHEKLFF. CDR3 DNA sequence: TGTGCCAGCAGCCCGGGACAGGGCCATGAAAAACTGTTTTTT.

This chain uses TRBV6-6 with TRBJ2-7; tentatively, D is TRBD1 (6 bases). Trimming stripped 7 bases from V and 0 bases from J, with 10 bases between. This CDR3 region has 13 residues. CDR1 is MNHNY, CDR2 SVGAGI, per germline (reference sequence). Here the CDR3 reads CASTRDNSYEQYF. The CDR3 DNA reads TGTGCCAGCACCCGGGACAACTCCTACGAGCAGTACTTC.

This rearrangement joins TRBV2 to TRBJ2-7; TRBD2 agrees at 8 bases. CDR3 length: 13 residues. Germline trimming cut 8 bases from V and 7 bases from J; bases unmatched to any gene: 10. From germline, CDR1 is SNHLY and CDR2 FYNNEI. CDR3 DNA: TGTGCCAGCCCGGGGGGGTTGGCGGAGGAGCAGTACTTC. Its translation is CASPGGLAEEQYF.

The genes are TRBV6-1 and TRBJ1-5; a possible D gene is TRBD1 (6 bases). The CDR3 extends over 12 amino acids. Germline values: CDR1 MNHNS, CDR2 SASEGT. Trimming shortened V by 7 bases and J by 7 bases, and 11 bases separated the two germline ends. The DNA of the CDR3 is TGTGCCAGCATGTTGGGGGCCCAGCCCCAGCATTTT. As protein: CASMLGAQPQHF.

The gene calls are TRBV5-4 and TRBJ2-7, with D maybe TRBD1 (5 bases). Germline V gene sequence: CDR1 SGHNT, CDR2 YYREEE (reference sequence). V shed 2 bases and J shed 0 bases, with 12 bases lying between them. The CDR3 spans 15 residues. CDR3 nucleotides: TGTGCCAGCAGCTTATCAGGGCCCAGCTCCTACGAGCAGTACTTC. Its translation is CASSLSGPSSYEQYF.

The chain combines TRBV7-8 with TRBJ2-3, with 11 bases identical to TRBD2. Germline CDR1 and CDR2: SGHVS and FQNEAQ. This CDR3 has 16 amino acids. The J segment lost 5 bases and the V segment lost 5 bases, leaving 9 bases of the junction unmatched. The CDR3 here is CASSQSLLAGVDTQYF. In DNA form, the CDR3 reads TGTGCCAGCAGCCAATCCCTACTAGCGGGAGTAGATACGCAGTATTTT.

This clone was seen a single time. The CDR3 sequence is CASSSSGQGVPYEQFF. The CDR3 DNA sequence: TGTGCCAGCAGCTCTTCGGGACAGGGGGTGCCCTATGAGCAGTTCTTC. The genes are TRBV13 and TRBJ2-1; 11 bases fit TRBD1. Germline-derived CDR1 and CDR2 are PRHDT and FYEKMQ (reference sequence). This CDR3 has 16 amino acids. Unmatched junction bases numbered 10, after V lost 4 bases and J lost 8 bases.

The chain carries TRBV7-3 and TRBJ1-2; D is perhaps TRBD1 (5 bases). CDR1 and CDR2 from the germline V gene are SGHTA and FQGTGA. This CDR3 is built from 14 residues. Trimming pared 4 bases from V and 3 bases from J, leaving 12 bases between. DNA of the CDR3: TGTGCCAGCAGCTATCAGGGAGGAGACTATGGCTACACCTTC. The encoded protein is CASSYQGGDYGYTF.

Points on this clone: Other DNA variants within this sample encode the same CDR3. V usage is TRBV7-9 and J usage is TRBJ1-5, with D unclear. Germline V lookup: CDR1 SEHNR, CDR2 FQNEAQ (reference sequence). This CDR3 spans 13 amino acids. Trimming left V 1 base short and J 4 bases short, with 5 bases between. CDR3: CASSLGANQPQHF. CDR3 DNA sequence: TGTGCCAGCAGCTTAGGGGCGAATCAGCCCCAGCATTTT. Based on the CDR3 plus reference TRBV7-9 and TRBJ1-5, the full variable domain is DTGVSQNPRHKITKRGQNVTFRCDPISEHNRLYWYRQTLGQGPEFLTYFQNEAQLEKSRLLSDRFSAERPKGSFSTLEIQRTEQGDSAMYLCASSLGANQPQHFGDGTRLSIL.

The CDR3, as DNA: TGCGCCAGCAGCTCGACAGGGCCCCATCAGCCCCAGCATTTT. Translated, it gives CASSSTGPHQPQHF. This chain connects TRBV5-1 to TRBJ1-5; 7 bases match TRBD1. This CDR3 is 14 amino acids long. With 3 bases clipped from V and 5 bases from J, the junction kept 5 bases outside the gene matches. In germline, CDR1 is SGHRS, CDR2 YFSETQ. Filled out from reference TRBV5-1 and TRBJ1-5, the complete variable domain reads KAGVTQTPRYLIKTRGQQVTLSCSPISGHRSVSWYQQTPGQGLQFLFEYFSETQRNKGNFPGRFSGRQFSNSRSEMNVSTLELGDSALYLCASSSTGPHQPQHFGDGTRLSIL.

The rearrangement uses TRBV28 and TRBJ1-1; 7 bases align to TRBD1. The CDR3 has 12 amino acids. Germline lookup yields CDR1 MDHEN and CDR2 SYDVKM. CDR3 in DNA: TGTGGCTCGTATGACAGGGTGTTTGGAGCTTTCTTT. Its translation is CGSYDRVFGAFF.

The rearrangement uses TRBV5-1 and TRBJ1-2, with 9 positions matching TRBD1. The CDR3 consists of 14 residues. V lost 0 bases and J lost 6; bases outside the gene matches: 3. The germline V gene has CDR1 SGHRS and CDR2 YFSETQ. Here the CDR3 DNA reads TGCGCCAGCAGCTTGGGGGACAGGGAAGATGGCTACACCTTC. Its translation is CASSLGDREDGYTF.

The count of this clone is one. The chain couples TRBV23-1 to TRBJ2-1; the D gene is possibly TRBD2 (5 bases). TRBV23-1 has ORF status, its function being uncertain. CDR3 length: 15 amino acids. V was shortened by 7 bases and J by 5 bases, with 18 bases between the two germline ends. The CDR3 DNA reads TGCGCCAGCACCCTCCCGGCGGGCCGTAACAATGAGCAGTTCTTC. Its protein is CASTLPAGRNNEQFF.

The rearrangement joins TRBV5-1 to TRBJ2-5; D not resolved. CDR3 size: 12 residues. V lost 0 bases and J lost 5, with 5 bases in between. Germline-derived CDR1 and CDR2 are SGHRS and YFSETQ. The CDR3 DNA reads TGCGCCAGCAGCTTGGGTCGGGAGACCCAGTACTTC. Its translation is CASSLGRETQYF.

The CDR3 is CASSPIGGGENEQFF. CDR3 DNA sequence: TGTGCCAGCTCACCGATCGGAGGAGGGGAGAATGAGCAGTTCTTC. The genes are TRBV18 and TRBJ2-1; D may be TRBD2 (6 bases). Trimming took off 3 bases at V and 7 bases at J, with 16 bases between the two ends. The CDR3 has 15 residues. Germline assignment: CDR1 KGHSH and CDR2 LQKENI.

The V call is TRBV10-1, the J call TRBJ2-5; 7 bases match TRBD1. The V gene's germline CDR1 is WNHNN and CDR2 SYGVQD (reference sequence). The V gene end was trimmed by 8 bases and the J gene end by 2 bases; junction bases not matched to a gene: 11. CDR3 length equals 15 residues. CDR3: CASAGRTGSQETQYF. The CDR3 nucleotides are TGCGCCAGCGCGGGTCGGACAGGTTCGCAAGAGACCCAGTACTTC.

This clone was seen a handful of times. CDR3 amino acids: CASSSTSTSSEAFF. Written as DNA, the CDR3 is TGTGCCAGCAGCTCAACCTCGACTTCCTCTGAAGCTTTCTTT. The V and J genes are TRBV7-9 and TRBJ1-1, with D hard to call. Trimming took off 4 bases at V and 6 bases at J, with 15 bases between the two ends. CDR1 and CDR2 (germline): SEHNR, FQNEAQ (reference sequence). There are 14 residues in the CDR3.

In DNA, the CDR3 is TGTGCCAGCAGCTTAGGGGTACCCAACTATGGCTACACCTTC. As protein: CASSLGVPNYGYTF. This sequence joins TRBV5-6 and TRBJ1-2; maybe TRBD1 (5 bases). The CDR3 loop spans 14 amino acids. Germline-derived CDR1 and CDR2 are SGHDT and YYEEEE. V lost 2 bases and J 2 bases, leaving 10 bases between the germline ends.

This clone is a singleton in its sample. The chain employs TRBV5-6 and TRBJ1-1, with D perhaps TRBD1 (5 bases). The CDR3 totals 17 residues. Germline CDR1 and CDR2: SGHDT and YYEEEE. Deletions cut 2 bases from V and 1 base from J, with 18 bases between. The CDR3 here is CASSFLIHGGGNTEAFF. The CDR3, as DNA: TGTGCCAGCAGCTTCCTAATTCACGGGGGGGGGAACACTGAAGCTTTCTTT.

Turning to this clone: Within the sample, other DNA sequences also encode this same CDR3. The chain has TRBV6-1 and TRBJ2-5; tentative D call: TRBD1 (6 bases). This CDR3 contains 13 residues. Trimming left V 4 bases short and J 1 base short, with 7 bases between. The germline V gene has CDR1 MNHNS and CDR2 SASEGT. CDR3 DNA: TGTGCCAGCAGTGGGACAGTCCAAGAGACCCAGTACTTC. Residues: CASSGTVQETQYF.

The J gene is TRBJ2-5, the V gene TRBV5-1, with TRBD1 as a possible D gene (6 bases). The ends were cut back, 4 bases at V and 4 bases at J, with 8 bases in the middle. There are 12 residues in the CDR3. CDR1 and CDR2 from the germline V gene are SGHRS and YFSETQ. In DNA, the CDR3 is TGCGCCAGCAGCCAGGGGTCAGAGACCCAGTACTTC. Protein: CASSQGSETQYF.

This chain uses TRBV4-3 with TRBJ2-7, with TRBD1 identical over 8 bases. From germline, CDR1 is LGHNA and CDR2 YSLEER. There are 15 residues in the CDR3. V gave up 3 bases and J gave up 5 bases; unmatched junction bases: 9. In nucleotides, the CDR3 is TGCGCCAGCAGCCACTATACAGGGGGTCCGGACGAGCAGTACTTC. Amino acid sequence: CASSHYTGGPDEQYF.

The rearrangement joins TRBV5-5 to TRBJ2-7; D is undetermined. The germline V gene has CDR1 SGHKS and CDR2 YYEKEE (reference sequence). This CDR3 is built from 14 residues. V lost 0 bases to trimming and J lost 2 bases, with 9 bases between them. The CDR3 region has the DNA TGTGCCAGCAGCTTGGGGCAGGCCGCCTACGAGCAGTACTTC. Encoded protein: CASSLGQAAYEQYF.

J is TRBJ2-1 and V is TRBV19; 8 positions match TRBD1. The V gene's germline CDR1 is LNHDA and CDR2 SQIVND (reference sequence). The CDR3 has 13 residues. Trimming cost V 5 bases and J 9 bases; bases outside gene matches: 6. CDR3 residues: CASSVLDRGEQFF. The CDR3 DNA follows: TGTGCCAGTAGTGTCCTAGACAGGGGTGAGCAGTTCTTC.

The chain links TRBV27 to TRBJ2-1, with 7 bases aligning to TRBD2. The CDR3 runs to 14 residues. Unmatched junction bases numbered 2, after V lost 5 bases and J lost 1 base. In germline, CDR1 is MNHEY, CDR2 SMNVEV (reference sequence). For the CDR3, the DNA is TGTGCCAGCAGTCTAGCGGAATCCTACAATGAGCAGTTCTTC. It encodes CASSLAESYNEQFF.